This TCR beta chain was sequenced during a study of blood T cells in healthy people across ages. Germline lookup yields CDR1 SNHLY and CDR2 FYNNEI. The ends lost 7 bases at V and 6 bases at J; junction bases unmatched: 6. This CDR3 spans 13 amino acids. PCR was performed a second time for about 6 to 11 cycles using a sample-barcoded 5' primer and a J-beta primer mix. Tagging of each cDNA molecule was performed by a template-switch adaptor with 12 random nucleotides. A minimum of 2.5 million CDR3-containing paired-end reads was obtained for each sample. TCRdb reanalysed the 5' RACE reads using MiXCR and keeps one entry per CDR3 protein. Here the sample spans about 1.4 million distinct CDR3 sequences, around 55% being singletons. At least 6 million PBMCs were isolated per sample. Findings and limits, study-wide: CMV status of donors was unknown, possibly confounding expanded clonotype changes.

Concerning this clonotype: Its antigen is currently unknown.

The sequence came from a man aged 18 to 35 in good health. J is TRBJ2-1 and V is TRBV2, with 7 bases identical to TRBD2. Sequenced sample: blood. CDR3: CASKAGIGNEQFF. The DNA for the CDR3 is TGTGCCAGCAAAGCGGGGATTGGCAATGAGCAGTTCTTC.